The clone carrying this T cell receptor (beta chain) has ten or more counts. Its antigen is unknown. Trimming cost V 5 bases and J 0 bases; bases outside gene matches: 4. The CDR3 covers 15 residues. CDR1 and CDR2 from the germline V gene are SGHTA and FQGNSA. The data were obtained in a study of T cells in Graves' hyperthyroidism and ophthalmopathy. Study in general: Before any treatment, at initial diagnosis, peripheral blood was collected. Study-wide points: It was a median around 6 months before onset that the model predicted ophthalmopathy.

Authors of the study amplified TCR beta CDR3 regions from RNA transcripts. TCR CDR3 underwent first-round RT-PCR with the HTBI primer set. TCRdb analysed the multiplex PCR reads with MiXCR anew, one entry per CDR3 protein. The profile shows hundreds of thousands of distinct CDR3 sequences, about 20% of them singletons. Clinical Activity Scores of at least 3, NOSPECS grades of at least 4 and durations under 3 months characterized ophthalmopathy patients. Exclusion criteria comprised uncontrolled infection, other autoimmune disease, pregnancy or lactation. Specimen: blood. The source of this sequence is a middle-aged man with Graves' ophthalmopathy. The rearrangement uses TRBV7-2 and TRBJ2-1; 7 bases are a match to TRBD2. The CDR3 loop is CASSQTSDSYNEQFF. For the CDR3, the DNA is TGTGCCAGCAGCCAAACTAGCGACTCCTACAATGAGCAGTTCTTC.